These T cell receptor beta chains were read from a single sample in a study of PD-1 blockade in mismatch repair-deficient tumors. The repertoire was sequenced with immunoSEQ multiplex PCR; TCRdb's copy has only in-frame clones and lacks some. Here the sample spans tens of thousands of clones, more than 75% being singletons. Sequencing was performed on peripheral blood, taken 4 weeks after starting pembrolizumab. The receptors stem from an adult with mismatch repair-deficient cancer. The CDR3 runs from the conserved cysteine through the conserved F or W. Not every row has a clone size; where given, it reads once, few, many or a size class.

abundance	v_gene	j_gene	CDR3aa
NA	TRBV6-5	TRBJ2-2	CASSYSGSVAGELFF
NA	TRBV9	TRBJ2-3	CASSVASGHSTDTQYF
NA	TRBV11-2	TRBJ1-1	CASSFTGRGGEAFF
NA	TRBV9	TRBJ2-1	CASSRQGALGDEQFF
NA	TRBV7-9	TRBJ2-1	CASSLELTSNEQFF
NA	TRBV7-9	TRBJ2-1	CASSFSRESEQFF
NA	TRBV6-5	TRBJ1-1	CASSYSRNTEAFF
few	TRBV5-4	TRBJ2-1	CASSLLAASYNEQFF
few	TRBV7-7	TRBJ2-7	CAGGGEVSYEQYF
NA	TRBV27	TRBJ1-2	CASSLLDGPFYGYTF
NA	TRBV29-1	TRBJ1-1	CSSADRGNTEAFF
NA	TRBV7-6	TRBJ2-1	CASSSEPSSYNEQFF
NA	TRBV2	TRBJ1-2	CASSVFQGQGIHTGYTF
NA	TRBV30	TRBJ2-3	CAWSSLAGVSDTQYF
NA	TRBV7-2	TRBJ2-4	CASSSEDSRRNF
NA	TRBV13	TRBJ2-1	CASSLKNEQFF
NA	TRBV30	TRBJ1-4	CAWRSGAGEKLFF
NA	TRBV5-1	TRBJ2-5	CASSKGTSGSRGVETQYF
NA	TRBV19	TRBJ1-5	CASSNTGNTDQPQHF
NA	TRBV7-3	TRBJ2-5	CASRPTGTEKETQYF
NA	TRBV11-2	TRBJ2-5	CASTERGGRLVYF
NA	TRBV5-1	TRBJ2-2	CASSPGGTNTGELFF
NA	TRBV4-2	TRBJ1-2	CASSQSDRDYGYTF
NA	TRBV18	TRBJ2-1	CASSPPPGTSGRNEQFF
NA	TRBV7-8	TRBJ1-1	CASSLVGRGRTEAFF
NA	TRBV5-5	TRBJ1-2	CASSLEDRGRLGYTF
NA	TRBV6-5	TRBJ2-5	CASKRGGFQETQYF
NA	TRBV6-6	TRBJ2-7	CASSYSQQGGEQYF
NA	TRBV6-4	TRBJ2-1	CASSETSGIDEQFF
NA	TRBV10-3	TRBJ2-7	CASKRERSSSYEQYF
NA	TRBV5-1	TRBJ2-7	CASSLGRGSSYEQYF
NA	TRBV11-2	TRBJ2-7	CASSLGQRREENYEQYF
NA	TRBV27	TRBJ1-1	CASSLLGRAEAFF
NA	TRBV7-8	TRBJ2-1	CASSLTHQPYNEQFF
NA	TRBV7-8	TRBJ1-2	CASSSTGGERYGYTF
few	TRBV18	TRBJ2-7	CASSPPTYEQYF
NA	TRBV30	TRBJ2-1	CAWSRDRGGYEQFF